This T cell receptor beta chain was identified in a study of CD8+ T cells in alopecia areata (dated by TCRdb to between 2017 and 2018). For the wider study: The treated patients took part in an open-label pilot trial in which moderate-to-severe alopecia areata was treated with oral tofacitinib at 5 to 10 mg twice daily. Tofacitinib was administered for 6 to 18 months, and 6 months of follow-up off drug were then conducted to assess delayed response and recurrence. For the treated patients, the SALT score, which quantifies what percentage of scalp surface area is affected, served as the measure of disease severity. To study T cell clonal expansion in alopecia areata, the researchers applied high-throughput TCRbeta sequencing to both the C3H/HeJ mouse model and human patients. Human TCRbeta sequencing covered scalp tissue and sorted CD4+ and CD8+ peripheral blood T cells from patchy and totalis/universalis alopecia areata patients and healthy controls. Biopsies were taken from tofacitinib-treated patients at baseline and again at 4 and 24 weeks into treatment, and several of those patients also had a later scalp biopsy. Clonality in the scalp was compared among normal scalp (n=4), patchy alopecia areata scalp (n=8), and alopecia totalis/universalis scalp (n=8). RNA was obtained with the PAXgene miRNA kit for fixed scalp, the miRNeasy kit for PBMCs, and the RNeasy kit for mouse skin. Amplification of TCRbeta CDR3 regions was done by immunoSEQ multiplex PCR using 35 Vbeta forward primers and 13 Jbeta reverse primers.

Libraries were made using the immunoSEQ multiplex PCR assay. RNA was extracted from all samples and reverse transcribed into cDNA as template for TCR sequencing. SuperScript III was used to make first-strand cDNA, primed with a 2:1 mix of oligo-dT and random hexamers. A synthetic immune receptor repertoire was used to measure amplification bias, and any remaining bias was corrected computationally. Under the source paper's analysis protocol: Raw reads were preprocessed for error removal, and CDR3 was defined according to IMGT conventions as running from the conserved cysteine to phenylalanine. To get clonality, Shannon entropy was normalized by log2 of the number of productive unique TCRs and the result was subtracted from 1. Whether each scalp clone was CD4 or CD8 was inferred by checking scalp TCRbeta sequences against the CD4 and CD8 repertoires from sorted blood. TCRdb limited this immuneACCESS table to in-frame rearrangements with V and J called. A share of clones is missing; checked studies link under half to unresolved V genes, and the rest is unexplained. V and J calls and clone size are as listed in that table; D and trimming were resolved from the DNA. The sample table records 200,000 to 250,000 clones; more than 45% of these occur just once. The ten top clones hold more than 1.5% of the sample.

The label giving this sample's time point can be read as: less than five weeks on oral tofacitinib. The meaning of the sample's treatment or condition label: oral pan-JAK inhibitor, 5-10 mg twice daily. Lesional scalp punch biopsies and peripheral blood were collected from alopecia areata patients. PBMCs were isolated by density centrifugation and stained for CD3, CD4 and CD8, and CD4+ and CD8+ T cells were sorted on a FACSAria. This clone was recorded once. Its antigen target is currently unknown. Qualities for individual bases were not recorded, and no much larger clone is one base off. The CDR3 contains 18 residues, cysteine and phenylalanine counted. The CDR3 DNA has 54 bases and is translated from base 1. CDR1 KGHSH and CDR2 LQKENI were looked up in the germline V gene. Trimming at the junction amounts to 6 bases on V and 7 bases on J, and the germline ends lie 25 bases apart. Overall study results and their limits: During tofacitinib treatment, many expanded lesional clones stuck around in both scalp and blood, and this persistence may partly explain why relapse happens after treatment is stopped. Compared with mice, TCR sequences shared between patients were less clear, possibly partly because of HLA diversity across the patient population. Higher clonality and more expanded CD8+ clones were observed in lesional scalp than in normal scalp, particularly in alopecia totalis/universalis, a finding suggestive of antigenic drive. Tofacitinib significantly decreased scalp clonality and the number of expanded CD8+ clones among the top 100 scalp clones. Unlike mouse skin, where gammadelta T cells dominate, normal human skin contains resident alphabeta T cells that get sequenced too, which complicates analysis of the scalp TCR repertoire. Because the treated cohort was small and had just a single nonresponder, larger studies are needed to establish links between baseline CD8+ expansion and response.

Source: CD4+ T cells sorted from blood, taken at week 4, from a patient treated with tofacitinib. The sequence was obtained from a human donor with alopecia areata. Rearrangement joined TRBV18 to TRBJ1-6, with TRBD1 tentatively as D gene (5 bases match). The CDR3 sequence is CASSPRGRPGILNSPLHF. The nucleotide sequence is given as TGTGCCAGCTCGCCAAGGGGCAGGCCAGGTATTCTCAATTCACCCCTCCACTTT. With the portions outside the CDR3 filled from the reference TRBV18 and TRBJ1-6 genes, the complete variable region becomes NAGVMQNPRHLVRRRGQEARLRCSPMKGHSHVYWYRQLPEEGLKFMVYLQKENIIDESGMPKERFSAEFPKEGPSILRIQQVVRGDSAAYFCASSPRGRPGILNSPLHFGNGTRLTVT.